This TCR beta chain was identified in a study of early T cells in non-severe SARS-CoV-2 infection. Background on the study: Sequencing targeted bulk RNA from unsorted whole blood, leaving chains unpaired.

CDR3 length: 14 amino acids. Germline loops: CDR1 SEHNR, CDR2 FQNEAQ (reference sequence). V shed 5 bases and J shed 1 base, with 11 bases lying between them. There are many counts of this clonotype. Its antigen is not known. TCRdb recomputed calls from the 5' RACE reads with MiXCR, one row per CDR3 protein. The sample has tens of thousands of distinct CDR3 sequences, about 5.9% seen once. The study's findings and limits: CD4 and private specificities were missed by VDJdb matching, which favored anti-spike CD8 responses.

The chain employs TRBV7-9 and TRBJ1-1; D may be TRBD1 (6 bases). This clonotype originated in an adult who was a healthcare worker with PCR-confirmed SARS-CoV-2 infection or an uninfected control (not recorded which). The sequenced sample was whole blood, obtained at baseline. CDR3: CASSAGHPNTEAFF. CDR3 DNA sequence: TGTGCCAGCAGCGCGGGACACCCGAACACTGAAGCTTTCTTT.